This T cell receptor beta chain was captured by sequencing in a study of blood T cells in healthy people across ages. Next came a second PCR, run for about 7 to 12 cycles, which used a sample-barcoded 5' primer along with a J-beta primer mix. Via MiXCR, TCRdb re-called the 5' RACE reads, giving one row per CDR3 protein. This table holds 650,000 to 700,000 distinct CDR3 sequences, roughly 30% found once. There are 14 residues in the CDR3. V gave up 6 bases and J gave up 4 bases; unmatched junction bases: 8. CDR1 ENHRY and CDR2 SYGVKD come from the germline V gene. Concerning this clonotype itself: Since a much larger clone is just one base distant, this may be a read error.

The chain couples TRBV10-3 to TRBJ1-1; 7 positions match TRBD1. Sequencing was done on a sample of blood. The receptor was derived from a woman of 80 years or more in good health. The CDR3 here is CAISETGKGTEAFF. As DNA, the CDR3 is TGTGCCATCAGCGAGACAGGGAAGGGCACTGAAGCTTTCTTT.